What follows are 30 T cell receptor beta chains derived from one specimen sequenced in a study of T-cell memory formation after mild COVID-19. TCRdb redid the calling of the 5' RACE reads with MiXCR, one entry per CDR3 protein. Among roughly 480,000 distinct CDR3 sequences listed, 25% were seen once. The sequenced sample was PBMCs or a T cell subset sorted from them (not recorded which). The receptors derive from an adult woman who had mild COVID-19 (a few samples of this study predate the infection). Cell type and time point are not known.

This clonotype was observed at least ten times. The chain employs TRBV4-1 and TRBJ1-1, with D uncertain. Germline CDR1 reads MGHRA; CDR2 reads YSYEKL. The CDR3 runs 15 residues. The ends were cut back, 0 bases at V and 9 bases at J, with 17 bases in the middle. This CDR3 reads CASSQDPPGPVKAFF. CDR3 nucleotide sequence: TGCGCCAGCAGCCAAGATCCGCCCGGCCCGGTGAAAGCTTTCTTT.

In its sample, this clonotype was seen a few times. CDR3: CASQRLAANEQFF. CDR3 DNA sequence: TGTGCCAGCCAACGACTAGCAGCCAATGAGCAGTTCTTC. The chain has TRBV25-1 and TRBJ2-1; TRBD2 matches at 7 bases. This CDR3 has 13 amino acids. After removal of 8 bases from V and 6 bases from J, the junction contained 7 bases not matched to a gene. The V gene's germline CDR1 is MGHDK and CDR2 SYGVNS.

This chain connects TRBV7-6 to TRBJ2-5, with 13 bases fitting TRBD2. The length of the CDR3 is 16 residues. V dropped 3 bases and J dropped 4; count of bases not matched to a gene: 5. Germline V gene sequence: CDR1 SGHVS, CDR2 FNYEAQ. DNA for the CDR3: TGTGCCAGCAGCTTTGCAGGACTAGCGGGGGCAGAGACCCAGTACTTC. As protein: CASSFAGLAGAETQYF.

This clonotype was picked up a small number of times. V gene TRBV6-4 combines with J gene TRBJ1-1; 7 nucleotides line up with TRBD1. The CDR3 extends over 15 amino acids. Germline loops: CDR1 MRHNA, CDR2 SNTAGT. Unmatched junction bases numbered 4, after V lost 2 bases and J lost 1 base. CDR3: CASSDTGAPNTEAFF. The CDR3 DNA sequence: TGTGCCAGCAGTGACACAGGGGCCCCGAACACTGAAGCTTTCTTT.

This sequence joins TRBV7-9 and TRBJ1-2; 7 bases fit TRBD1. With V trimmed by 5 bases and J by 3 bases, 6 bases remained unmatched. Germline CDR1 reads SEHNR; CDR2 reads FQNEAQ (reference sequence). CDR3 length: 14 amino acids. As DNA, the CDR3 is TGTGCCAGCAGCCCAGACAGGGACGACTATGGCTACACCTTC. Translated, it gives CASSPDRDDYGYTF.

The chain has TRBV6-1 and TRBJ2-7, with 7 nucleotides matching TRBD1. The CDR3 has 15 residues. Trimming at V came to 4 bases and at J to 2 bases, leaving 8 bases not matched to a gene. The germline V gene encodes CDR1 MNHNS and CDR2 SASEGT. The DNA of the CDR3 is TGTGCCAGCAGTGCCCCTCAGGGGGACCCCTACGAGCAGTACTTC. This gives the protein CASSAPQGDPYEQYF.

This clonotype was detected a few times. The chain combines TRBV20-1 with TRBJ1-2; 8 bases fit TRBD1. The V gene end was trimmed by 3 bases and the J gene end by 8 bases; junction bases not matched to a gene: 11. Germline assignment: CDR1 DFQATT and CDR2 SNEGSKA (reference sequence). This CDR3 comprises 14 residues. The CDR3 region is CSARPQTGEGGYTF. The DNA of the CDR3 is TGCAGTGCTAGGCCGCAGACAGGGGAAGGGGGCTACACCTTC.

This clonotype turned up a few times. The chain combines TRBV5-1 with TRBJ2-5; D call uncertain. Germline CDR1 SGHRS, CDR2 YFSETQ. V was cut by 4 bases and J by 3 bases, with 10 bases left in between. The CDR3 sequence is 13 residues long. The CDR3 region is CASSERTKETQYF. The CDR3 DNA sequence: TGCGCCAGCAGCGAGAGAACTAAAGAGACCCAGTACTTC.

The chain recombines TRBV20-1 with TRBJ2-7, with D possibly being TRBD2 (6 bases). This CDR3 contains 13 residues. Trimming cost V 2 bases and J 3 bases, with 11 bases left between them. The V gene's germline CDR1 is DFQATT and CDR2 SNEGSKA (reference sequence). The CDR3 DNA is TGCAGTGCTAGAACGGGGGAAGGCTACGAGCAGTACTTC. This sequence encodes CSARTGEGYEQYF.

This clonotype was seen only a few times. The chain joins TRBV20-1 to TRBJ2-1; TRBD1 might be the D (6 bases). Trimming removed 3 bases at V and 0 bases at J, with 12 bases between. The CDR3 spans 15 residues. CDR1 and CDR2 from the germline V gene are DFQATT and SNEGSKA (reference sequence). CDR3 region: CSASRDTLSYNEQFF. Here the CDR3 DNA reads TGCAGTGCTAGCAGGGACACCCTCTCCTACAATGAGCAGTTCTTC.

This clonotype turned up a few times. The rearrangement joins TRBV7-6 to TRBJ2-2, with 7 positions matching TRBD2. Losses at the gene ends were 7 bases for V and 2 bases for J; bases not matched to a gene: 10. The germline V gene encodes CDR1 SGHVS and CDR2 FNYEAQ. The CDR3 extends over 16 amino acids. In nucleotides, the CDR3 is TGTGCCAGCACCACCTTGGGGGGGAGTAACACCGGGGAGCTGTTTTTT. It yields the protein CASTTLGGSNTGELFF.

This clonotype was counted a few times. V and J are TRBV9 and TRBJ2-7, with D possibly being TRBD2 (6 bases). Germline CDR1 SGDLS, CDR2 YYNGEE. V was clipped by 3 bases and J by 6 bases, with 22 bases between them. The CDR3 is 16 residues long. CDR3 in amino acids: CASSETSRLGLGEQYF. In DNA form, the CDR3 reads TGTGCCAGCAGCGAAACAAGTAGACTAGGACTGGGCGAGCAGTACTTC.

At least ten counts were recorded for this clonotype. The chain carries TRBV29-1 and TRBJ1-1, with 8 bases identical to TRBD1. The germline CDR1 and CDR2 sequences are SQVTM and ANQGSEA. The CDR3 is made up of 11 amino acids. V dropped 4 bases and J dropped 9; count of bases not matched to a gene: 4. The CDR3 is CSVALRGQAFF. The CDR3 DNA reads as TGCAGCGTTGCCCTCAGGGGGCAAGCTTTCTTT.

This clonotype appeared a few times. In DNA form, the CDR3 reads TGCGCCAGCAGCCCGGGGACAAACTATGGCTACACCTTC. This translates into CASSPGTNYGYTF. V usage is TRBV5-1 and J usage is TRBJ1-2, with D possibly being TRBD1 (6 bases). CDR3 length: 13 amino acids. Germline CDR1 SGHRS, CDR2 YFSETQ. V lost 4 bases, J lost 2 bases, and 9 bases lay in between.

The chain employs TRBV5-1 and TRBJ1-1, with a tentative D call TRBD1 (5 bases). The CDR3 loop spans 13 amino acids. V was clipped by 8 bases and J by 0 bases, with 11 bases between them. The V gene's germline CDR1 is SGHRS and CDR2 YFSETQ. CDR3 nucleotide sequence: TGCGCCAGTCGGACACGACTGAACACTGAAGCTTTCTTT. This encodes CASRTRLNTEAFF. The full variable domain, with the rest looked up from reference TRBV5-1 and TRBJ1-1, is KAGVTQTPRYLIKTRGQQVTLSCSPISGHRSVSWYQQTPGQGLQFLFEYFSETQRNKGNFPGRFSGRQFSNSRSEMNVSTLELGDSALYLCASRTRLNTEAFFGQGTRLTVV.

The V and J genes are TRBV10-3 and TRBJ2-7; tentatively, D is TRBD1 (6 bases). Trimming took 10 bases from V and 3 from J, leaving 16 bases between them. Germline assignment: CDR1 ENHRY and CDR2 SYGVKD. The CDR3 is 13 amino acids. The CDR3 loop reads CATTGHLDYEQYF. DNA for the CDR3: TGTGCCACCACGGGACACCTAGACTACGAGCAGTACTTC.

The V gene is TRBV4-2, the J gene TRBJ1-3; unclear D gene. CDR3 length: 15 residues. The germline CDR1 and CDR2 sequences are LGHNA and YNFKEQ. Between the trimmed V and J ends, which lost 0 bases and 0 bases, there was a span of 6 bases. The CDR3 is CASSQDLGSGNTIYF. In nucleotides, the CDR3 is TGTGCCAGCAGCCAAGATTTGGGCTCTGGAAACACCATATATTTT.

This chain joins TRBV5-1 and TRBJ1-2; D call uncertain. Germline V CDR1 and CDR2: SGHRS, YFSETQ. Trimming took 2 bases from V and 5 from J, leaving 13 bases between them. The CDR3 is made up of 14 amino acids. The CDR3 DNA reads TGCGCCAGCAGCTTAGACATTACCCGTTATGGCTACACCTTC. Translating it yields CASSLDITRYGYTF.

V usage is TRBV19 and J usage is TRBJ1-3; weak D call: TRBD1 (6 bases). The V end lost 9 bases, the J end lost 0 bases, and 15 bases lay between the germline ends. Looked up from germline, CDR1 is LNHDA and CDR2 is SQIVND (reference sequence). The CDR3 spans 15 residues. As DNA, the CDR3 is TGTGCCAGCATGCCATTGGACAGCTCTGGAAACACCATATATTTT. It specifies CASMPLDSSGNTIYF. The variable domain in full, completed from reference TRBV19 and TRBJ1-3, reads DGGITQSPKYLFRKEGQNVTLSCEQNLNHDAMYWYRQDPGQGLRLIYYSQIVNDFQKGDIAEGYSVSREKKESFPLTVTSAQKNPTAFYLCASMPLDSSGNTIYFGEGSWLTVV.

The chain links TRBV15 to TRBJ2-7; 8 nucleotides match TRBD2. Germline-derived CDR1 and CDR2 are LNHNV and YYDKDF (reference sequence). The length of the CDR3 is 15 residues. After removal of 4 bases from V and 0 bases from J, the junction contained 5 bases not matched to a gene. As DNA, the CDR3 is TGTGCCACCAGCATCCAGCGGGGGCACTCCTACGAGCAGTACTTC. Encoded protein: CATSIQRGHSYEQYF.

This clonotype was seen many times. The chain recombines TRBV7-2 with TRBJ2-1, with 8 bases matching TRBD2. CDR1 SGHTA and CDR2 FQGNSA come from the germline V gene. V gave up 2 bases and J gave up 0 bases; unmatched junction bases: 3. This CDR3 spans 16 amino acids. The CDR3 DNA is TGTGCCAGCAGCTTACTAGCGGGCGGCTCCTACAATGAGCAGTTCTTC. This translates into CASSLLAGGSYNEQFF.

The chain uses TRBV10-3 and TRBJ2-2, with D unresolved. V shed 4 bases and J shed 6 bases, with 12 bases lying between them. Germline V gene lookup returns CDR1 ENHRY and CDR2 SYGVKD. This CDR3 has 14 amino acids. CDR3 protein: CAISGQIGAGELFF. CDR3 coding DNA: TGTGCCATCAGTGGGCAGATAGGCGCCGGGGAGCTGTTTTTT.

This CDR3 is CASSIVYRVRNQPQHF. CDR3 DNA sequence: TGTGCCAGTAGTATAGTATACAGGGTTCGCAATCAGCCCCAGCATTTT. The V gene is TRBV19, the J gene TRBJ1-5; D is possibly TRBD1 (6 bases). Trimming removed 1 base from V and 2 bases from J, with 12 bases in between. The length of the CDR3 is 16 residues. CDR1 and CDR2 (germline): LNHDA, SQIVND (reference sequence).

This clonotype was picked up a small number of times. This chain connects TRBV5-1 to TRBJ2-7; 8 bases match TRBD1. Looked up from germline, CDR1 is SGHRS and CDR2 is YFSETQ. The CDR3 sequence is 15 residues long. V trimming: 5 bases; J trimming: 7 bases; junction bases outside the gene matches: 14. The CDR3 sequence is CASSADWTGIREQYF. CDR3 in DNA: TGCGCCAGCAGTGCTGACTGGACAGGGATCCGGGAGCAGTACTTC.

In its sample, this clonotype was seen many times. The chain employs TRBV7-9 and TRBJ2-1; TRBD1 matches at 7 bases. Per germline, CDR1 SEHNR and CDR2 FQNEAQ (reference sequence). This CDR3 has 15 residues. Trimming removed 6 bases from V and 8 bases from J; junction bases left unmatched: 13. The CDR3 spells CASRARGQLRDEQFF. The CDR3, as DNA: TGTGCCAGCAGGGCAAGGGGGCAATTAAGGGATGAGCAGTTCTTC.

V usage is TRBV7-6 and J usage is TRBJ2-2; TRBD1 matches at 9 bases. Germline CDR1 reads SGHVS; CDR2 reads FNYEAQ. The junction had 10 bases not matched to a gene; V was cut back by 5 bases and J by 3 bases. CDR3 length: 17 residues. The chain's CDR3 is CASSPGTGYLDTGELFF. Written as DNA, the CDR3 is TGTGCCAGCAGCCCTGGGACAGGGTATTTGGACACCGGGGAGCTGTTTTTT.

The chain recombines TRBV7-9 with TRBJ1-1; 10 nucleotides line up with TRBD1. Germline CDR1 SEHNR, CDR2 FQNEAQ (reference sequence). The V gene end was trimmed by 3 bases and the J gene end by 3 bases; junction bases not matched to a gene: 4. CDR3 length: 15 amino acids. CDR3 loop: CASSLGQGMDTEAFF. CDR3 nucleotides: TGTGCCAGCAGCTTGGGACAGGGGATGGACACTGAAGCTTTCTTT. Combining the CDR3 with reference TRBV7-9 and TRBJ1-1 gives the whole variable domain DTGVSQNPRHKITKRGQNVTFRCDPISEHNRLYWYRQTLGQGPEFLTYFQNEAQLEKSRLLSDRFSAERPKGSFSTLEIQRTEQGDSAMYLCASSLGQGMDTEAFFGQGTRLTVV.

The chain links TRBV7-8 to TRBJ2-3; D not resolved. CDR1 and CDR2 (germline): SGHVS, FQNEAQ. V lost 0 bases, J lost 0 bases, and 10 bases lay in between. The CDR3 extends over 16 amino acids. CDR3 sequence: CASSLAVSLSTDTQYF. The CDR3, as DNA: TGTGCCAGCAGCTTAGCGGTCTCTCTGAGCACAGATACGCAGTATTTT.

The chain links TRBV18 to TRBJ1-1; possibly TRBD1 for D (5 bases). There are 17 residues in the CDR3. Trimming took off 1 base at V and 2 bases at J, with 17 bases between the two ends. The germline V gene encodes CDR1 KGHSH and CDR2 LQKENI. CDR3 in DNA: TGTGCCAGCTCACCACTTGGCGTCGGCAGGGCAAACACTGAAGCTTTCTTT. It is translated as CASSPLGVGRANTEAFF.

The chain links TRBV7-9 to TRBJ1-1; tentative D call: TRBD1 (5 bases). The V gene's germline CDR1 is SEHNR and CDR2 FQNEAQ (reference sequence). With 1 base removed from V and 2 bases from J, the gap between germline ends came to 8 bases. This CDR3 spans 14 amino acids. In DNA, the CDR3 is TGTGCCAGCAGCTTAGTCAGGGTAAACACTGAAGCTTTCTTT. The encoded protein is CASSLVRVNTEAFF.